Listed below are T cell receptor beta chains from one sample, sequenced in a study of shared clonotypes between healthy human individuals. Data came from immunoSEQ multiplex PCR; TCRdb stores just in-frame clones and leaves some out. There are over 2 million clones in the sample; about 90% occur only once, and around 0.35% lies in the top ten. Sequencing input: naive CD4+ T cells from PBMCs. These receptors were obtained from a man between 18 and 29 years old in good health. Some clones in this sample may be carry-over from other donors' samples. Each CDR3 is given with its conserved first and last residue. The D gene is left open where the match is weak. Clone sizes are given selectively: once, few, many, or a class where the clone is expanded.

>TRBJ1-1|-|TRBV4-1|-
CASSQGDSGNTEAFF
TGCGCCAGCAGCCAAGGAGACAGCGGAAACACTGAAGCTTTCTTT
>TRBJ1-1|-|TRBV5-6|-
CASSLLGAEAFF
TGTGCCAGCAGCTTGTTAGGGGCTGAAGCTTTCTTT
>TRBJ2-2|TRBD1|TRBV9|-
CASSGQGAGTGELFF
TGTGCCAGCAGCGGACAGGGAGCTGGGACCGGGGAGCTGTTTTTT
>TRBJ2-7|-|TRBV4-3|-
CASSPGLGPYEQYF
TGCGCCAGCAGCCCCGGGTTAGGGCCCTACGAGCAGTACTTC
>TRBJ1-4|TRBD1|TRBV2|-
CASSAIQGAGEKLFF
TGTGCCAGCAGCGCAATACAGGGGGCGGGGGAAAAACTGTTTTTT
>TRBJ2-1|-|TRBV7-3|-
CASSRSGVNEQFF
TGTGCCAGCAGTCGGTCGGGGGTAAATGAGCAGTTCTTC
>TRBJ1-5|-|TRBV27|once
CASRWQGYSNQPQHF
TGTGCCAGCAGGTGGCAGGGATATAGCAATCAGCCCCAGCATTTT
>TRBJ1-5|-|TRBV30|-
CAWSPGFSNQPQHF
TGTGCCTGGAGTCCTGGATTTAGCAATCAGCCCCAGCATTTT
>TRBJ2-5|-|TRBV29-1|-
CSAGGGYQETQYF
TGCAGCGCCGGTGGCGGGTACCAAGAGACCCAGTACTTC
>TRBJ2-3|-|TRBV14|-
CASSQLLDRASTDTQYF
TGTGCCAGCAGCCAACTACTGGACCGGGCTAGCACAGATACGCAGTATTTT
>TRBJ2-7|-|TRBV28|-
CASSPRQGLKQYF
TGTGCCAGCAGTCCAAGGCAGGGTCTCAAGCAGTACTTC
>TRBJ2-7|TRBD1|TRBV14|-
CASSTRFGQGGSYEQYF
TGTGCCAGCAGCACCCGATTCGGACAGGGGGGTTCCTACGAGCAGTACTTC
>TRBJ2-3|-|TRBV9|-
CASSVEGTSFGTQYF
TGTGCCAGCAGCGTAGAGGGGACTTCCTTCGGTACGCAGTATTTT
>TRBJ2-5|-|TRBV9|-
CASSDQGRETQYF
TGTGCCAGCAGCGACCAGGGACGGGAGACCCAGTACTTC
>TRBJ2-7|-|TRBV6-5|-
CASSYLAGRHEQYF
TGTGCCAGCAGTTACCTCGCGGGCCGCCACGAGCAGTACTTC
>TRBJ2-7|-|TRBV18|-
CASSPPGTYEQYF
TGTGCCAGCTCACCCCCCGGAACCTACGAGCAGTACTTC
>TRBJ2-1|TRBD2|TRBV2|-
CASSETSGTYNEQFF
TGTGCCAGCAGTGAAACTAGCGGTACCTACAATGAGCAGTTCTTC
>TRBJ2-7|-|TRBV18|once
CASSQPRPARGYEQYF
TGTGCCAGCTCACAACCCCGCCCCGCGCGTGGCTACGAGCAGTACTTC
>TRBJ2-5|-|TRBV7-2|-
CASSRTVLFRETQYF
TGTGCCAGCAGCCGGACAGTACTATTCAGGGAGACCCAGTACTTC
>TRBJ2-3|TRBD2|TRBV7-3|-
CASSYGLAGGTDTQYF
TGTGCCAGCAGCTACGGACTAGCGGGAGGCACAGATACGCAGTATTTT
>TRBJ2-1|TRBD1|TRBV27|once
CASTYIRDRAYNEQFF
TGTGCCAGCACCTACATCCGGGACAGGGCTTACAATGAGCAGTTCTTC
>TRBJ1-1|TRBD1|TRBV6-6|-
CASSFAGQINTEAFF
TGTGCCAGCAGTTTTGCGGGACAGATCAACACTGAAGCTTTCTTT
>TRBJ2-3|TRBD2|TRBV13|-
CASSLAGRAVDTQYF
TGTGCCAGCAGCTTAGCGGGGAGGGCGGTAGATACGCAGTATTTT
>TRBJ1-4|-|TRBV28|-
CAAHGQGPEKLFF
TGTGCCGCTCATGGGCAGGGTCCCGAAAAACTGTTTTTT
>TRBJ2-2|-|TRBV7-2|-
CASSLSVTGELFF
TGTGCCAGCAGCTTATCTGTCACCGGGGAGCTGTTTTTT
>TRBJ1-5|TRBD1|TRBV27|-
CASSSKGTDSNQPQHF
TGTGCCAGCAGTTCCAAAGGGACAGATAGCAATCAGCCCCAGCATTTT